These 19 T cell receptor beta chains were sequenced from one sample in a study of cytomegalovirus exposure and HLA in healthy donors. This PCR relied on a set of 60 Vbeta primers and 13 Jbeta primers. Assay: immunoSEQ multiplex PCR; the TCRdb copy retains only in-frame clones and omits some. The sample has 42,000 or so clones, approximately 52% seen once. Sequencing was carried out using PBMCs. The receptors derive from a human donor in good health.

The chain is built from TRBV30 and TRBJ1-3; D call uncertain. The CDR3 contains 14 residues. The V end was cut by 0 bases, the J end by 4 bases, with 10 bases between. Per germline, CDR1 GTSNPN and CDR2 SVGIG (reference sequence). In DNA, the CDR3 is TGTGCCTGGAGTGTACGAGGGTCCGGAAACACCATATATTTT. Translated, it gives CAWSVRGSGNTIYF.

The chain recombines TRBV7-9 with TRBJ1-2; 7 bases map to TRBD1. After removal of 5 bases from V and 5 bases from J, the junction contained 11 bases not matched to a gene. The CDR3 totals 15 residues. CDR1 is SEHNR and CDR2 is FQNEAQ in the germline V gene (reference sequence). CDR3 bases: TGTGCCAGCAGCCCGATGGCCGGGACAGAGTATGGCTACACCTTC. Translated: CASSPMAGTEYGYTF.

This clone is medium-sized by share. The V and J genes are TRBV2 and TRBJ1-4, with unresolved D. The V gene's germline CDR1 is SNHLY and CDR2 FYNNEI. The germline V and J ends were trimmed by 4 bases and 5 bases, with 14 bases remaining between them. The CDR3 length is 15 residues. The CDR3 region has the DNA TGTGCCAGCAGTGGGTGGAGCGGTACAAATGAAAAACTGTTTTTT. This translates into CASSGWSGTNEKLFF. The full variable domain, in which reference TRBV2 and TRBJ1-4 provide the parts outside the CDR3, is EPEVTQTPSHQVTQMGQEVILRCVPISNHLYFYWYRQILGQKVEFLVSFYNNEISEKSEIFDDQFSVERPDGSNFTLKIRSTKLEDSAMYFCASSGWSGTNEKLFFGSGTQLSVL.

The J gene is TRBJ1-2, the V gene TRBV5-1; TRBD1 agrees at 9 bases. Germline CDR1 and CDR2: SGHRS and YFSETQ. The trim removed 3 bases at V and 2 bases at J, leaving 8 bases unmatched. This CDR3 comprises 16 residues. The CDR3 DNA sequence: TGCGCCAGCAGCTCCTCAACCGGGACAGGGAACTATGGCTACACCTTC. Residues: CASSSSTGTGNYGYTF.

This chain links TRBV27 with TRBJ2-7; 11 bases are shared with TRBD2. J gave up 2 bases and V 2 bases, and 5 bases lay outside the gene matches. This CDR3 comprises 16 residues. CDR1 and CDR2 (germline): MNHEY, SMNVEV (reference sequence). The CDR3 loop reads CASSLTGTSGTYEQYF. For the CDR3, the DNA is TGTGCCAGCAGTTTAACCGGGACTAGCGGAACCTACGAGCAGTACTTC.

The chain combines TRBV14 with TRBJ2-5, with TRBD2 matching 7 bases. Germline assignment: CDR1 SGHDN and CDR2 FVKESK. CDR3 size: 16 residues. V was pared by 1 base and J by 5 bases, with 10 bases of the junction left unmatched. The CDR3 here is CASSQAQRGIKETQYF. CDR3 nucleotides: TGTGCCAGCAGCCAAGCCCAGCGGGGAATTAAGGAGACCCAGTACTTC.

The chain uses TRBV19 and TRBJ1-6; possibly TRBD1 for D (5 bases). CDR3 size: 13 residues. Trimming pared 6 bases from V and 8 bases from J, leaving 11 bases between. Germline CDR1 and CDR2: LNHDA and SQIVND (reference sequence). CDR3 coding DNA: TGTGCCAGTAGGACCCCGGGGGATTCACCCCTCCACTTT. This gives the protein CASRTPGDSPLHF.

V usage is TRBV30 and J usage is TRBJ1-2; 9 nucleotides match TRBD1. V gave up 3 bases and J gave up 7 bases; unmatched junction bases: 12. This CDR3 is built from 15 residues. The germline V gene has CDR1 GTSNPN and CDR2 SVGIG (reference sequence). CDR3 residues: CAWSEDDRGFSGYTF. The CDR3 nucleotides are TGTGCCTGGAGCGAAGACGACAGGGGGTTTTCTGGCTACACCTTC. Supplemented by reference TRBV30 and TRBJ1-2, the full variable domain reads SQTIHQWPATLVQPVGSPLSLECTVEGTSNPNLYWYRQAAGRGLQLLFYSVGIGQISSEVPQNLSASRPQDRQFILSSKKLLLSDSGFYLCAWSEDDRGFSGYTFGSGTRLTVV.

V is TRBV7-2 and J is TRBJ1-2; maybe TRBD1 (6 bases). V dropped 5 bases and J dropped 6 bases, with 16 bases sitting between them. There are 14 residues in the CDR3. CDR1 and CDR2 from the germline V gene are SGHTA and FQGNSA. The CDR3 loop reads CASSRPDSINGYTF. The DNA for the CDR3 is TGTGCCAGCAGCCGCCCGGACAGTATAAATGGCTACACCTTC.

This clone was found a few times. The chain employs TRBV7-6 and TRBJ2-1; tentatively, D is TRBD2 (6 bases). V dropped 3 bases and J dropped 2 bases, with 17 bases sitting between them. Germline-derived CDR1 and CDR2 are SGHVS and FNYEAQ. This CDR3 is 17 amino acids long. CDR3 in amino acids: CASSFVFAGQAYNEQFF. The DNA of the CDR3 is TGTGCCAGCAGCTTCGTGTTTGCGGGGCAAGCCTACAATGAGCAGTTCTTC.

This chain connects TRBV7-2 to TRBJ2-7, with 10 bases matching TRBD1. The V gene end was trimmed by 6 bases and the J gene end by 5 bases; junction bases not matched to a gene: 7. The CDR3 has 14 residues. CDR1 is SGHTA and CDR2 is FQGNSA in the germline V gene. The CDR3 DNA is TGTGCCAGCAGAGCGGGACAGGGGCTCCACGAGCAGTACTTC. Encoded protein: CASRAGQGLHEQYF.

This clone was found a few times. The chain couples TRBV5-4 to TRBJ2-1, with 8 nucleotides matching TRBD2. Germline V gene data show CDR1 as SGHNT and CDR2 as YYREEE (reference sequence). The CDR3 sequence is 17 residues long. Trimming took 0 bases from V and 7 from J; bases not matched to a gene: 12. CDR3 DNA: TGTGCCAGCAGCTTGGGGTCACCGAGCGGGAGTGGGAATGAGCAGTTCTTC. Amino acids: CASSLGSPSGSGNEQFF.

The chain combines TRBV7-2 with TRBJ1-2, with 8 bases identical to TRBD1. The germline gives CDR1 SGHTA, CDR2 FQGNSA. This CDR3 contains 18 residues. V was clipped by 0 bases and J by 4 bases; unmatched bases: 13. This chain's CDR3 is CASSLALQGARVGYGYTF. CDR3 nucleotides: TGTGCCAGCAGCTTAGCGCTTCAGGGGGCGCGAGTCGGCTATGGCTACACCTTC. Complete variable domain (other parts from reference TRBV7-2 and TRBJ1-2): GAGVSQSPSNKVTEKGKDVELRCDPISGHTALYWYRQSLGQGLEFLIYFQGNSAPDKSGLPSDRFSAERTGGSVSTLTIQRTQQEDSAVYLCASSLALQGARVGYGYTFGSGTRLTVV.

The sample holds a few counts of this clone. The chain is built from TRBV4-2 and TRBJ2-7; D perhaps matches TRBD2 (5 bases). V shed 3 bases and J shed 2 bases, with 11 bases lying between them. The germline CDR1 and CDR2 sequences are LGHNA and YNFKEQ. This CDR3 is 14 amino acids long. CDR3 protein: CASSQAQLAYEQYF. CDR3 DNA sequence: TGTGCCAGCAGCCAGGCCCAACTAGCCTACGAGCAGTACTTC.

The chain carries TRBV11-2 and TRBJ1-2; D unresolved. CDR3 length: 14 amino acids. Trimming cost V 8 bases and J 2 bases, with 15 bases left between them. Germline V gene sequence: CDR1 SGHAT, CDR2 FQNNGV. CDR3 DNA: TGTGCCAGCGTCCCAGGAATCTCCAACTATGGCTACACCTTC. This sequence encodes CASVPGISNYGYTF.

J is TRBJ2-1 and V is TRBV19, with TRBD1 identical over 10 bases. CDR3 length equals 15 residues. V dropped 5 bases and J dropped 4; count of bases not matched to a gene: 5. Germline CDR1 reads LNHDA; CDR2 reads SQIVND (reference sequence). The CDR3 DNA reads TGTGCCAGTAGTCGGGGGACAGGGGCTTACAATGAGCAGTTCTTC. It codes for CASSRGTGAYNEQFF.

This clone was detected a few times. J is TRBJ2-1 and V is TRBV15, with TRBD2 matching 16 bases. CDR3 length: 20 amino acids. Germline V lookup: CDR1 LNHNV, CDR2 YYDKDF (reference sequence). V lost 1 base to trimming and J lost 2 bases; unmatched junction nucleotides: 8. The CDR3 region is CATSRGGGLAGGRPYNEQFF. CDR3 nucleotides: TGTGCCACCAGCAGAGGTGGGGGACTAGCGGGAGGGCGACCCTACAATGAGCAGTTCTTC.

The V and J genes are TRBV10-3 and TRBJ2-1; possible D gene TRBD2, 6 bases. The V and J ends lost 3 bases and 8 bases respectively, with 14 bases between them. Germline CDR1 ENHRY, CDR2 SYGVKD. The CDR3 has 14 amino acids. CDR3 DNA sequence: TGTGCCATCAGTGACCGGGGGATCGTAGATGAGCAGTTCTTC. It yields the protein CAISDRGIVDEQFF.

This clone was counted between two and nine times. V gene TRBV11-3 combines with J gene TRBJ2-1; 10 bases align to TRBD1. CDR1 is SGHNT and CDR2 is YENEEA in the germline V gene. The CDR3 covers 12 residues. J gave up 15 bases and V 1 base, and 3 bases lay outside the gene matches. DNA of the CDR3: TGTGCCAGCAGCTTAGGGGACAGGGGCCCGTTCTTC. Protein: CASSLGDRGPFF.